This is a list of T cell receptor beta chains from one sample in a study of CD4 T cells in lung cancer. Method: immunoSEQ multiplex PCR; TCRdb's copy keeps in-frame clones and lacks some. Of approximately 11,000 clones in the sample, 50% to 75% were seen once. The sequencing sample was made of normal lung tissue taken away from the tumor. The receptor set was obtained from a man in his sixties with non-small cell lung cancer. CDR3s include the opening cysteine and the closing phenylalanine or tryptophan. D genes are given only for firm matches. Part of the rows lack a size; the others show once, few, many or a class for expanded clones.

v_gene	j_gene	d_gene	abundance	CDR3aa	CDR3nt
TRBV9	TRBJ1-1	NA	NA	CASSLGLTGPNVNTEAFF	TGTGCCAGCAGTTTGGGCCTAACAGGGCCCAACGTGAACACTGAAGCTTTCTTT
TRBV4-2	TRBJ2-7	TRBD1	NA	CASSQIGTGNEQYF	TGTGCCAGCAGCCAAATTGGGACAGGGAACGAGCAGTACTTC
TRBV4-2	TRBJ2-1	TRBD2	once	CASSQVGSGSIYNEQFF	TGTGCCAGCAGCCAAGTTGGTAGCGGGAGTATCTACAATGAGCAGTTCTTC
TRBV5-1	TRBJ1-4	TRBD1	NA	CASSAQGVREKLFF	TGCGCCAGCAGCGCCCAGGGGGTCCGGGAAAAACTGTTTTTT
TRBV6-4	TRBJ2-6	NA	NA	CASSDLPGEGIGANVLTF	TGTGCCAGCAGTGACCTCCCAGGGGAGGGTATTGGGGCCAACGTCCTGACTTTC
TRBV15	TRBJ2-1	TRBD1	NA	CATSSPNLGQGLNEQFF	TGTGCCACCAGCAGCCCGAATTTAGGACAGGGTTTAAATGAGCAGTTCTTC
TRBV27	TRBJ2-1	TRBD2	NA	CASSLSGGRPYEQFF	TGTGCCAGCAGTTTATCGGGAGGGCGTCCTTATGAGCAGTTCTTC
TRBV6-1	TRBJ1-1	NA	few	CASRRGVNTEAFF	TGTGCCAGCAGAAGGGGTGTTAACACTGAAGCTTTCTTT
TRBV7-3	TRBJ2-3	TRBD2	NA	CASSPGLAFKADTQYF	TGTGCCAGCAGCCCTGGACTAGCATTTAAAGCAGATACGCAGTATTTT
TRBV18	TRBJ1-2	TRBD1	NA	CASSPMDRPRLYGYTF	TGTGCCAGCTCACCCATGGACAGGCCGCGACTCTATGGCTACACCTTC
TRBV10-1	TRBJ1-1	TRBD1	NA	CASRQGLNTEAFF	TGCGCCAGCCGACAGGGACTGAACACTGAAGCTTTCTTT
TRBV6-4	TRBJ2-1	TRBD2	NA	CASSGFETSGGAYNEQFF	TGTGCCAGCAGTGGGTTCGAAACTAGCGGGGGGGCTTACAATGAGCAGTTCTTC
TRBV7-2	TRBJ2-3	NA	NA	CASSLRAGRGYSDTQYF	TGTGCCAGCAGCCTCAGGGCAGGGCGGGGATACTCAGATACGCAGTATTTT
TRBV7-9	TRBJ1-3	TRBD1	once	CASSLKGARGNTIYF	TGTGCCAGCAGCTTAAAGGGGGCCAGAGGAAACACCATATATTTT
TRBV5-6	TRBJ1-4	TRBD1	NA	CASSYPGQGGEKLFF	TGTGCCAGCAGCTACCCGGGACAGGGAGGTGAAAAACTGTTTTTT
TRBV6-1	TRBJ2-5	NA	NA	CASRDFPFPRETQYF	TGTGCCAGCAGGGACTTCCCCTTCCCGAGGGAGACCCAGTACTTC
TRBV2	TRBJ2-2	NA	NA	CASSLRLVGELFF	TGTGCCAGCAGCCTTCGACTGGTCGGGGAGCTGTTTTTT
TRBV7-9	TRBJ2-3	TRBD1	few	CAGDRGTDTQYF	TGTGCCGGGGACAGGGGGACGGATACGCAGTATTTT
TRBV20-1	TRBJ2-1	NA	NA	CSATLTQLQFF	TGCAGTGCTACTTTAACGCAACTGCAGTTCTTC
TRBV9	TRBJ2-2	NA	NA	CASSVSGTGELFF	TGTGCCAGCAGCGTATCAGGAACCGGGGAGCTGTTTTTT
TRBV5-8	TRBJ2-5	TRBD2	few	CASSLLAGGTQYF	TGTGCCAGCAGCTTGCTAGCGGGGGGGACCCAGTACTTC
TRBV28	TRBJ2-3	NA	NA	CASSRPSELTDTQYF	TGTGCCAGCTCCCGCCCTAGCGAACTCACAGATACGCAGTATTTT
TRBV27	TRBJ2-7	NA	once	CASSSFYEQYF	TGTGCCAGCAGTTCCTTCTACGAGCAGTACTTC
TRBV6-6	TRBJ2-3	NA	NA	CASSQQGRPTDTQYF	TGTGCCAGCAGCCAACAGGGGAGGCCAACAGATACGCAGTATTTT
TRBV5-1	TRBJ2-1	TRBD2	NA	CASSSGLAGVEQFF	TGCGCCAGCAGCTCGGGACTAGCGGGAGTTGAGCAGTTCTTC
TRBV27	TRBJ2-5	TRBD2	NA	CASSGGLAEETQYF	TGTGCCAGCAGTGGGGGACTAGCGGAAGAGACCCAGTACTTC
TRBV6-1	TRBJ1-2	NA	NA	CASSQGNYGYTF	TGTGCCAGCAGTCAGGGCAACTATGGCTACACCTTC
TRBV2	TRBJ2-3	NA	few	CASSVGRLTTDTQYF	TGTGCCAGCAGTGTTGGCAGACTTACAACAGATACGCAGTATTTT